This TCR beta chain was found in a study of T-cell memory formation after mild COVID-19. Study-wide results and caveats: Second-wave clones with a day 37 peak had unconfirmed SARS-CoV-2 specificity.

There are many counts of this clonotype. What it binds is not known. Germline V gene data show CDR1 as SNHLY and CDR2 as FYNNEI. CDR3 length: 11 residues. V shed 6 bases and J shed 4 bases, with 3 bases lying between them. TCRdb called the 5' RACE reads again in MiXCR, with one record for every CDR3 protein. The table lists roughly 400,000 distinct CDR3 sequences, roughly 18% of them singletons. This clonotype was sampled from a man in his late teens or twenties who had mild COVID-19 (a few samples of this study predate the infection). Cell type and time point are not known. Source material: PBMCs or a T cell subset sorted from them (not recorded which). The gene calls are TRBV2 and TRBJ2-2; unclear D gene. CDR3 DNA: TGTGCCAGCAGCGTCACCGGGGAGCTGTTTTTT. Amino acids: CASSVTGELFF.